This T cell receptor (beta chain) emerged from a study of Ad26.COV2.S vaccination and SARS-CoV-2 variants. Regarding the study as a whole: Possible underestimation of total T cell responses by the TCR breadth and depth analyses was noted. Those who received the vaccine showed greater spike-specific TCR breadth than those given placebo.

Treatment denoted: about 20 received Ad26.COV2.S at low or high dose, single or two shots; 5 received placebo; per-sample allocation not given. Each sample was drawn 63 days after the first injection (of vaccine or placebo). Vaccination employed an Ad26 vector expressing the Wuhan-strain SARS-CoV-2 spike. Details on this clone: Its target is not known.

Sequencing was performed with immunoSEQ multiplex PCR; in TCRdb, only in-frame clones are kept and a portion is missing. The sample has about 370,000 clones, approximately 86% seen once. In germline, CDR1 is KGHDR, CDR2 SFDVKD. Trimming took 7 bases from V and 1 from J, leaving 9 bases between them. The CDR3 covers 13 residues. The clonotype comes from a person aged 18-60 years who received the Ad26.COV2.S COVID-19 vaccine or a placebo. The material was peripheral blood, obtained in a trial of Ad26.COV2.S vaccine versus placebo. This sequence joins TRBV24-1 and TRBJ1-1, with D possibly being TRBD1 (6 bases). The CDR3 region is CATRGASNTEAFF. The CDR3 nucleotides are TGTGCCACCAGGGGGGCATCGAACACTGAAGCTTTCTTT.